Listed below are T cell receptor beta chains from one sample, sequenced in a study of T cells after yellow fever vaccination. TCRdb reanalysed the 5' RACE reads using MiXCR and keeps one entry per CDR3 protein. The table shows 450,000 to 600,000 distinct CDR3 sequences, with about 14% occurring only once. The specimen was PBMCs, collected on the day of the yellow fever booster vaccination. These receptor sequences come from a man aged 25 to 45 who received the YFV17D yellow fever vaccine. Each CDR3 is given with its conserved first and last residue. D genes are given only for firm matches. Clone size appears in some rows only: once, few, many, or a class for an expanded clone.

J gene,D gene,V gene,clone size,CDR3 protein,CDR3 DNA
TRBJ2-1,NA,TRBV29-1,few,CSVEVLGTNEQFF,TGCAGCGTTGAAGTCCTGGGAACGAATGAGCAGTTCTTC
TRBJ1-2,NA,TRBV28,NA,CASTPPGQIYGYTF,TGTGCCAGCACCCCCCCCGGGCAGATCTATGGCTACACCTTC
TRBJ2-3,NA,TRBV5-1,NA,CASRTRPRLDTQYF,TGCGCCAGCAGGACGCGACCACGATTGGATACGCAGTATTTT
TRBJ1-1,NA,TRBV6-1,NA,CASLLLTGHNTEAFF,TGTGCCAGCCTGCTACTGACAGGACATAACACTGAAGCTTTCTTT
TRBJ2-4,TRBD2,TRBV7-9,NA,CASSPRLAGEENIQYF,TGTGCCAGCAGCCCCCGACTAGCGGGAGAAGAAAACATTCAGTACTTC
TRBJ2-7,NA,TRBV4-3,NA,CASSQAWAETYEQYF,TGCGCCAGCAGCCAAGCATGGGCAGAGACCTACGAGCAGTACTTC
TRBJ1-2,TRBD1,TRBV20-1,few,CSARESGGSYGYTF,TGCAGTGCTAGAGAGTCAGGGGGCTCGTATGGCTACACCTTC
TRBJ2-1,TRBD2,TRBV10-3,NA,CAIRLAGESYNEQFF,TGTGCCATTCGGCTAGCGGGAGAGTCCTACAATGAGCAGTTCTTC
TRBJ2-1,TRBD2,TRBV11-2,NA,CASSLDQLAGLGEQFF,TGTGCCAGCAGCTTAGATCAACTAGCGGGATTAGGTGAGCAGTTCTTC
TRBJ1-1,NA,TRBV7-2,NA,CASSLGSGEAFF,TGTGCCAGCAGCTTAGGGTCAGGGGAGGCTTTCTTT
TRBJ2-7,TRBD1,TRBV20-1,NA,CSARAYRGLSYEQYF,TGCAGTGCTAGAGCGTACAGGGGGCTCTCCTACGAGCAGTACTTC
TRBJ1-2,NA,TRBV20-1,few,CSAPSSRTTNGYTF,TGCAGTGCTCCTAGCTCCCGGACGACTAATGGCTACACCTTC
TRBJ2-7,NA,TRBV27,NA,CATRTSLGPYEQYF,TGTGCCACGAGGACATCCTTAGGCCCCTACGAGCAGTACTTC
TRBJ2-7,TRBD1,TRBV20-1,NA,CSARDGQGRGYEQYF,TGCAGTGCTAGAGATGGCCAGGGCAGGGGGTACGAGCAGTACTTC
TRBJ2-2,TRBD1,TRBV29-1,many,CSVALFGTGAGELFF,TGCAGCGTTGCGTTGTTCGGGACAGGGGCCGGGGAGCTGTTTTTT
TRBJ1-5,NA,TRBV9,NA,CASSVTEGQPQHF,TGTGCCAGCAGCGTTACCGAAGGCCAGCCCCAGCATTTT
TRBJ2-5,NA,TRBV5-1,NA,CASSFWKSGAAWWDEKTQYF,TGCGCCAGCAGCTTTTGGAAATCAGGGGCCGCATGGTGGGACGAAAAGACCCAGTACTTC
TRBJ2-3,NA,TRBV4-3,few,CASSQGARGTDTQYF,TGCGCCAGCAGCCAAGGCGCCCGAGGAACAGATACGCAGTATTTT
TRBJ1-2,NA,TRBV12-3/TRBV12-4,NA,CASSLLNGYGYTF,TGTGCCAGCAGTTTGTTAAACGGCTATGGCTACACCTTC
TRBJ2-7,TRBD2,TRBV3-1,NA,CACTLRGGRAYEQYF,TGTGCCTGCACCCTAAGAGGCGGGAGGGCCTACGAGCAGTACTTC
TRBJ2-7,TRBD2,TRBV5-1,many,CASSSAGAAYEQYF,TGCGCCAGCAGCTCAGCGGGAGCGGCCTACGAGCAGTACTTC
TRBJ2-1,TRBD2,TRBV4-3,NA,CASSPFGPGLAYNEQFF,TGCGCCAGCAGCCCATTCGGGCCGGGACTAGCGTACAATGAGCAGTTCTTC
TRBJ2-1,NA,TRBV6-5,many,CASSTEGARYNEQFF,TGTGCCAGCAGTACGGAGGGGGCGCGGTACAATGAGCAGTTCTTC
TRBJ2-7,NA,TRBV30,NA,CAWSGRTYRDEQYF,TGTGCCTGGAGTGGCAGGACGTACAGGGACGAGCAGTACTTC
TRBJ2-5,NA,TRBV6-2/TRBV6-3,NA,CASSFSRPTVETQYF,TGTGCCAGCAGCTTTTCAAGACCGACGGTGGAGACCCAGTACTTC
TRBJ2-1,TRBD1,TRBV20-1,few,CSADPGQGPLNEQFF,TGCAGTGCAGACCCCGGACAGGGGCCCCTCAATGAGCAGTTCTTC
TRBJ2-2,NA,TRBV20-1,NA,CSATRGGGGEELFF,TGCAGTGCTACCAGGGGTGGGGGAGGAGAGGAGCTGTTTTTT
TRBJ2-5,TRBD2,TRBV9,few,CASSLGTSGMSWETQYF,TGTGCCAGCAGTCTCGGGACTAGCGGGATGTCTTGGGAGACCCAGTACTTC
TRBJ2-7,NA,TRBV6-1,many,CASSLTRLDEQYF,TGTGCCAGCAGTCTGACTAGATTAGACGAGCAGTACTTC
TRBJ1-1,NA,TRBV28,NA,CASSHISGRRETEAFF,TGTGCCAGCAGTCATATTTCGGGGCGTAGGGAAACTGAAGCTTTCTTT
TRBJ2-7,NA,TRBV20-1,few,CSAPPPGRLRGEQYF,TGCAGTGCTCCACCCCCGGGGCGCCTAAGGGGCGAGCAGTACTTC
TRBJ2-3,NA,TRBV7-2,NA,CASSTGVLDTQYF,TGTGCCAGCAGCACTGGTGTCCTGGATACGCAGTATTTT
TRBJ1-5,TRBD1,TRBV20-1,NA,CSARDPRTGAHNQPQHF,TGCAGTGCTAGAGACCCGAGGACAGGGGCCCATAATCAGCCCCAGCATTTT
TRBJ2-6,NA,TRBV14,NA,CASSQVKGANVLTF,TGTGCCAGCAGCCAAGTGAAAGGGGCCAACGTCCTGACTTTC
TRBJ2-7,TRBD2,TRBV3-1,NA,CASSQGLVFSEQYF,TGTGCCAGCAGCCAGGGACTAGTCTTCAGCGAGCAGTACTTC
TRBJ2-7,TRBD1,TRBV7-9,NA,CASSLVPGTGTYEQYF,TGTGCCAGCAGCTTAGTGCCAGGGACAGGGACCTACGAGCAGTACTTC
TRBJ1-2,NA,TRBV5-1,few,CASSLDGGSYGYTF,TGCGCCAGCAGCTTGGATGGGGGCAGCTATGGCTACACCTTC
TRBJ2-6,TRBD1,TRBV6-1,NA,CASSTWTGGAGGANVLTF,TGTGCCAGCAGTACCTGGACAGGGGGCGCTGGTGGGGCCAACGTCCTGACTTTC
TRBJ1-1,TRBD1,TRBV4-2,many,CASSQAWTGANTEAFF,TGTGCCAGCAGCCAAGCATGGACAGGCGCGAACACTGAAGCTTTCTTT
TRBJ2-3,TRBD2,TRBV18,NA,CASSLEPLAGNTDTQYF,TGTGCCAGCTCACTCGAACCTCTAGCGGGGAACACAGATACGCAGTATTTT
TRBJ2-1,NA,TRBV2,NA,CASSSAQSSYNEQFF,TGTGCCAGCAGCTCGGCGCAGAGCTCCTACAATGAGCAGTTCTTC
TRBJ2-7,NA,TRBV20-1,few,CSAGLRGSAYEQYF,TGCAGTGCTGGCCTGAGGGGGAGCGCCTACGAGCAGTACTTC
TRBJ2-2,TRBD2,TRBV7-2,once,CASSASGSSSGELFF,TGTGCCAGCAGCGCTAGCGGGAGTTCCTCCGGGGAGCTGTTTTTT
TRBJ2-7,TRBD1,TRBV5-1,many,CASSFWDRPYEQYF,TGCGCCAGCAGCTTTTGGGACAGACCCTACGAGCAGTACTTC
TRBJ2-7,NA,TRBV3-1,NA,CASRLRTVTYEQYF,TGTGCCAGCAGACTTCGGACAGTTACCTACGAGCAGTACTTC
TRBJ2-4,NA,TRBV12-3/TRBV12-4,few,CASSLAVARLAKNIQYF,TGTGCCAGCAGTTTAGCGGTAGCAAGACTAGCCAAAAACATTCAGTACTTC
TRBJ2-3,NA,TRBV18,few,CASSPLNVGTQYF,TGTGCCAGCTCACCGCTGAACGTGGGTACGCAGTATTTT
TRBJ2-1,NA,TRBV18,few,CASSPATGTLSYNEQFF,TGTGCCAGCTCGCCCGCTACCGGGACTCTCTCCTACAATGAGCAGTTCTTC
TRBJ2-7,NA,TRBV28,many,CASSSGAREQYF,TGTGCCAGCAGTTCCGGGGCGCGTGAGCAGTACTTC
TRBJ2-1,NA,TRBV4-3,NA,CASSQGGYSEQFF,TGCGCCAGCAGCCAAGGGGGCTACAGTGAGCAGTTCTTC
TRBJ1-6,TRBD1,TRBV18,few,CASSPGTGGFSPLHF,TGTGCCAGCTCACCAGGGACAGGGGGTTTTTCACCCCTCCACTTT
TRBJ2-1,NA,TRBV19,NA,CASSMGIGIAYNEQFF,TGTGCCAGTAGTATGGGTATCGGGATCGCCTACAATGAGCAGTTCTTC
TRBJ2-3,NA,TRBV18,few,CASSPSVSGDTQYF,TGTGCCAGCTCACCAAGCGTCAGTGGGGATACGCAGTATTTT
TRBJ2-1,TRBD2,TRBV9,NA,CASSETSGRPFEQFF,TGTGCCAGCAGCGAAACTAGCGGGAGGCCCTTTGAGCAGTTCTTC
TRBJ2-3,NA,TRBV30,NA,CAWNVPSTDTQYF,TGTGCCTGGAACGTACCAAGCACAGATACGCAGTATTTT
TRBJ2-5,NA,TRBV20-1,NA,CSAADRTTVETQYF,TGCAGTGCGGCGGACAGGACTACCGTGGAGACCCAGTACTTC